This is a list of T cell receptor beta chains from one sample in a study of control samples from healthy donors and cancer patients. This table comes from immunoSEQ multiplex PCR, and its TCRdb copy is limited to in-frame clones, with some not included. The table includes under 150,000 clones, roughly 87% detected once. Material: blood. The receptors come from a man aged 40-49 years in good health. The CDR3 runs from the conserved cysteine through the conserved F or W. The D gene is left open where the match is weak. Where a row states a size, it is once, few, many or the class of an expanded clone; other rows omit it.

CDR3 DNA,CDR3 protein,J gene,V gene,D gene,clone size
TGCGCCAGCAGCACCCGGGGTAGAGCCAACGTCCTGACTTTC,CASSTRGRANVLTF,TRBJ2-6,TRBV4-3,.,.
TGTGCCAGCTCACCGATGTTGGTGAACACTGAAGCTTTCTTT,CASSPMLVNTEAFF,TRBJ1-1,TRBV18,.,.
TGTGCCAGCAGCCCGAACCCTAATCAGCCCCAGCATTTT,CASSPNPNQPQHF,TRBJ1-5,TRBV7-2,.,.
TGTGCCAGCAGCTTGTCCGAAAATCGATACAATGAGCAGTTCTTC,CASSLSENRYNEQFF,TRBJ2-1,TRBV5-5,.,once
TGTGCCACCAGTGATTTAAGGGGGGGGAGTACTAGCACAGATACGCAGTATTTT,CATSDLRGGSTSTDTQYF,TRBJ2-3,TRBV24-1,.,once
TGTGCCAGCAGGGGGCTCACTGAAGCTTTCTTT,CASRGLTEAFF,TRBJ1-1,TRBV28,.,once
TGTGCCAGCAGCCTAACCGGGAATGAGCAGTTCTTC,CASSLTGNEQFF,TRBJ2-1,TRBV7-9,.,.
TGTGCCAGCAGTGAAGCCGGGGGAAACACCATATATTTT,CASSEAGGNTIYF,TRBJ1-3,TRBV2,.,.
TGTGCCAGCAGCGTAGGGGGAGGACAGTCAGGGGAGACCCAGTACTTC,CASSVGGGQSGETQYF,TRBJ2-5,TRBV9,.,.
TGTGCCAGCAGCCCTGACAGGATTGAAAAACTGTTTTTT,CASSPDRIEKLFF,TRBJ1-4,TRBV7-9,.,.
TGTGCCAGCAGCTCAATCAGCGGGGGGGCGAGGAACGAGCAGTACTTC,CASSSISGGARNEQYF,TRBJ2-7,TRBV7-6,TRBD2,.
TGTGCCAGCAGCCAAGACAGGGGAGGAAATCAGCCCCAGCATTTT,CASSQDRGGNQPQHF,TRBJ1-5,TRBV5-8,TRBD1,.
TGTGCCACCAGTGAAACCGGGACCCCCCTGGGTGAAGCTTTCTTT,CATSETGTPLGEAFF,TRBJ1-1,TRBV24-1,.,.
TGTGCCAGCAGTTCCCTGGGACTAGGACAGGGTGGAAACACCATATATTTT,CASSSLGLGQGGNTIYF,TRBJ1-3,TRBV25-1,TRBD1,.
TGTGCCAGCAGCCAAGTAAGGGGGCAAGACACCATATATTTT,CASSQVRGQDTIYF,TRBJ1-3,TRBV3-1/TRBV3-2,TRBD1,.
TGTGCTAGTGGTTCCGGACAGGGGACCCTCCACTTT,CASGSGQGTLHF,TRBJ1-6,TRBV12-5,TRBD1,.
TGCAGCGTTCGGGACCTTGAAGCTTTCTTT,CSVRDLEAFF,TRBJ1-1,TRBV29-1,.,.
TGTGCCAGCAGCTTAGATAGAAGACAGATCAACGAGCAGTTCTTC,CASSLDRRQINEQFF,TRBJ2-1,TRBV11-2,.,.
TGCAGCGTGGACAGGCTGGGAGGAACTGAAGCTTTCTTT,CSVDRLGGTEAFF,TRBJ1-1,TRBV29-1,TRBD1,.
TGTGCCAGTATGCCCCACGTGGGGGCAGGCTATGGCTACACCTTC,CASMPHVGAGYGYTF,TRBJ1-2,TRBV19,.,.
TGTGCCAGCAGCGAGGGACAGGGAAACAATCAGCCCCAGCATTTT,CASSEGQGNNQPQHF,TRBJ1-5,TRBV6-5,TRBD1,.
TGTGCCAGCAGTGCCACAGGGATTGGCTACACCTTC,CASSATGIGYTF,TRBJ1-2,TRBV2,.,few
TGTGCTAGTGGTTTGGGTGGAGGGCTCATTTCCTACGAGCAGTACTTC,CASGLGGGLISYEQYF,TRBJ2-7,TRBV12-5,.,.
TGTGCCAGCAGCAAAGACCTGAACACTGAAGCTTTCTTT,CASSKDLNTEAFF,TRBJ1-1,TRBV5-6,.,.
TGTGCCAGCAGCGGGGGACAGGAGACTTTCTTT,CASSGGQETFF,TRBJ1-1,TRBV5-6,TRBD1,once
TGTGCCAGCAGCCGGGAGGGGGGCTTCATTTCGACCCAGTACTTC,CASSREGGFISTQYF,TRBJ2-5,TRBV7-2,TRBD2,once
TGTGCCAGCAGCTCTGACAGGGCTTTCCTAGTTGGGTCCTACGAGCAGTACTTC,CASSSDRAFLVGSYEQYF,TRBJ2-7,TRBV13,TRBD1,.
TGTGCCAGCAGCCAAGATCAGTGGAGGAGAGGCGGGGAGCTGTTTTTT,CASSQDQWRRGGELFF,TRBJ2-2,TRBV3-1/TRBV3-2,.,.
TGTGCCAGCAGCTGGGACAGCAATCAGCCCCAGCATTTT,CASSWDSNQPQHF,TRBJ1-5,TRBV7-9,.,.
TGTGCCAGCAGCTTAGATGGTACGGGGTTAGACTACAATGAGCAGTTCTTC,CASSLDGTGLDYNEQFF,TRBJ2-1,TRBV11-3,.,.
TGTGCCAGCAGCTTCCGGGACAGGGGGCGAGAGACCCAGTACTTC,CASSFRDRGRETQYF,TRBJ2-5,TRBV7-2,TRBD1,.
TGTGCCAGCTCACCATACACTATCTCCTACGAGCAGTACTTC,CASSPYTISYEQYF,TRBJ2-7,TRBV18,.,.
TGTGCCAGTAGCGCAGGGGGATTCACAGATACGCAGTATTTT,CASSAGGFTDTQYF,TRBJ2-3,TRBV19,TRBD1,.
TGCAGCGCCCGGACAGGGATTGAAAAACTGTTTTTT,CSARTGIEKLFF,TRBJ1-4,TRBV29-1,TRBD1,.
TGTGCCACCAGCAGATACCGGGACAGGCGGTCCTACGAGCAGTACTTC,CATSRYRDRRSYEQYF,TRBJ2-7,TRBV15,TRBD1,.
TGTGCCAGCAGCAAAGTCCGGGGGGACTATGGCTACACCTTC,CASSKVRGDYGYTF,TRBJ1-2,TRBV21-1,.,.
TGCGCCAGCAGCATGGCGGGGGAAAACAATGAGCAGTTCTTC,CASSMAGENNEQFF,TRBJ2-1,TRBV10-1,TRBD2,.
TGTGCCAGCAGTCCCCGGACAGTCAATTCACCCCTCCACTTT,CASSPRTVNSPLHF,TRBJ1-6,TRBV27,.,.
TGTGCCAGCTCACCTCGACTCGAGGGGAACACTGAAGCTTTCTTT,CASSPRLEGNTEAFF,TRBJ1-1,TRBV18,.,.
TGTGCCAGCAGTTTTTGGGGGCAAGAGACCCAGTACTTC,CASSFWGQETQYF,TRBJ2-5,TRBV12-3/TRBV12-4,.,.
TGTGCCAGCAGTTTGACAGGGGGAGTTGGGGCTTTCTTT,CASSLTGGVGAFF,TRBJ1-1,TRBV12-3/TRBV12-4,TRBD1,.
TGCGCCAGCAGCCGTAGCGGATCAGGGTTGTCAGAGACCCAGTACTTC,CASSRSGSGLSETQYF,TRBJ2-5,TRBV4-1,.,.
TGTGCCAGCAGTTACTGGAGTAGCGGGGGAGTTCAAGAGACCCAGTACTTC,CASSYWSSGGVQETQYF,TRBJ2-5,TRBV6-2/TRBV6-3,TRBD2,once
TGTGCCAGCAGCTTAGGCGCGGGGAGTCCGTGGGATACGCAGTATTTT,CASSLGAGSPWDTQYF,TRBJ2-3,TRBV7-2,.,.
TGCGCCAGCAGCGGCGGGACTGGCCGAGATACGCAGTATTTT,CASSGGTGRDTQYF,TRBJ2-3,TRBV5-1,.,.
TGTGCCAGCAGCTTCGGATCCGGGAAGGGATACGAGCAGTACTTC,CASSFGSGKGYEQYF,TRBJ2-7,TRBV13,.,.